The 8 T cell receptor beta chains given below trace back to one sample, sequenced in a study of T cells after yellow fever vaccination. TCRdb re-called the 5' RACE reads through MiXCR, storing one row per CDR3 protein. The top ten clones hold less than 0.85% of a sample with approximately 140,000 distinct CDR3 sequences, around 7.7% of them seen once. Sequences were derived from CD4+ T cells sorted from PBMCs, sampled 5 days after the yellow fever booster vaccination. These receptor sequences come from a man aged 25-45 years who received the YFV17D yellow fever vaccine.

In its sample, this clonotype was seen many times. The DNA for the CDR3 is TGTGCCAGCAGCCAAATACAGGGAGGCGAGCAGTACTTC. This gives the protein CASSQIQGGEQYF. The rearrangement uses TRBV3-1 and TRBJ2-7; D may match TRBD1 or TRBD2 (6 bases each). Germline loops: CDR1 LGHDT, CDR2 YNNKEL (reference sequence). The CDR3 contains 13 residues. Trimming removed 2 bases from V and 6 bases from J, with 11 bases in between.

This clonotype appeared many times. This sequence joins TRBV5-5 and TRBJ1-5, with 9 nucleotides matching TRBD1. J gave up 7 bases and V 3 bases, and 5 bases lay outside the gene matches. The CDR3 runs 14 residues. CDR1 is SGHKS and CDR2 is YYEKEE in the germline V gene (reference sequence). Here the CDR3 reads CASSSTGQGQPQHF. CDR3 DNA sequence: TGTGCCAGCAGCTCAACGGGACAGGGCCAGCCCCAGCATTTT.

At least ten counts were recorded for this clonotype. As DNA, the CDR3 is TGCAGTGCTAGAGATCCCCTAGCGGGAGCCCAGCCCTACAATGAGCAGTTCTTC. It encodes CSARDPLAGAQPYNEQFF. The rearrangement joins TRBV20-1 to TRBJ2-1; 10 nucleotides agree with TRBD2. The trim removed 0 bases at V and 2 bases at J, leaving 10 bases unmatched. Germline values: CDR1 DFQATT, CDR2 SNEGSKA (reference sequence). The CDR3 is 18 amino acids.

The table lists this clonotype with many counts. The chain joins TRBV19 to TRBJ2-1; unclear D gene. This CDR3 comprises 14 residues. V was pared by 7 bases and J by 6 bases, with 16 bases between. Germline values: CDR1 LNHDA, CDR2 SQIVND (reference sequence). The CDR3 region is CASTTFLGFNEQFF. CDR3 DNA: TGTGCCAGTACCACGTTCCTTGGGTTCAATGAGCAGTTCTTC.

This clonotype was found many times. The CDR3 nucleotides read TGTGCCAGCAGCGCCCTAGCGGGGCTTTACAATGAGCAGTTCTTC. Translating gives CASSALAGLYNEQFF. This chain uses TRBV7-2 with TRBJ2-1, with 9 bases matching TRBD2. CDR1 and CDR2 (germline): SGHTA, FQGNSA. Germline trimming cut 5 bases from V and 4 bases from J; bases unmatched to any gene: 6. This CDR3 region has 15 residues. Looking up the rest from reference TRBV7-2 and TRBJ2-1 gives the full variable domain: GAGVSQSPSNKVTEKGKDVELRCDPISGHTALYWYRQSLGQGLEFLIYFQGNSAPDKSGLPSDRFSAERTGGSVSTLTIQRTQQEDSAVYLCASSALAGLYNEQFFGPGTRLTVL.

This clonotype was found many times. The genes are TRBV7-2 and TRBJ2-3; tentative D call: TRBD2 (6 bases). The CDR3 is made up of 14 amino acids. V lost 4 bases, J lost 1 base, and 9 bases lay in between. The V gene's germline CDR1 is SGHTA and CDR2 FQGNSA. The CDR3 loop is CASSSGEGTDTQYF. The CDR3 DNA reads TGTGCCAGCAGCTCGGGAGAGGGCACAGATACGCAGTATTTT.

This chain links TRBV5-1 with TRBJ1-2; D might be TRBD1 (5 bases). This CDR3 has 16 amino acids. Germline V lookup: CDR1 SGHRS, CDR2 YFSETQ. The V end lost 0 bases, the J end lost 5 bases, and 17 bases lay between the germline ends. Here the CDR3 reads CASSLDAGKAAYGYTF. The CDR3 DNA sequence: TGCGCCAGCAGCTTGGATGCAGGGAAGGCTGCTTATGGCTACACCTTC. The full variable domain, completed using reference TRBV5-1 and TRBJ1-2, is KAGVTQTPRYLIKTRGQQVTLSCSPISGHRSVSWYQQTPGQGLQFLFEYFSETQRNKGNFPGRFSGRQFSNSRSEMNVSTLELGDSALYLCASSLDAGKAAYGYTFGSGTRLTVV.

V gene TRBV6-5 combines with J gene TRBJ2-3; TRBD1 is a possible D gene (6 bases). The CDR3 sequence is 19 residues long. Germline V gene lookup returns CDR1 MNHEY and CDR2 SVGAGI. Between the trimmed V and J ends, which lost 0 bases and 2 bases, there was a span of 21 bases. The CDR3 protein is CASSYSIGMDRLATDTQYF. DNA of the CDR3: TGTGCCAGCAGTTACTCGATAGGAATGGACAGACTTGCCACAGATACGCAGTATTTT.